This T cell receptor beta chain was recorded in a study of control samples from healthy donors and cancer patients. Measured with immunoSEQ multiplex PCR; TCRdb has only the in-frame clones, and not every one. The sample lists 350,000 to 450,000 clones; 80% to 95% were seen once. This CDR3 has 13 residues. Germline loops: CDR1 SQVTM, CDR2 ANQGSEA. Sequencing input: PBMCs. The receptor was isolated from a man aged 35 to 55 with head and neck cancer. This rearrangement joins TRBV29-1 to TRBJ2-7; the D call may be TRBD1 or TRBD2 (5 bases each). CDR3 sequence (DNA): TGCAGTTGCCGGGACGGGATCTCCTACGAGCAGTACTTC. Protein product: CSCRDGISYEQYF.